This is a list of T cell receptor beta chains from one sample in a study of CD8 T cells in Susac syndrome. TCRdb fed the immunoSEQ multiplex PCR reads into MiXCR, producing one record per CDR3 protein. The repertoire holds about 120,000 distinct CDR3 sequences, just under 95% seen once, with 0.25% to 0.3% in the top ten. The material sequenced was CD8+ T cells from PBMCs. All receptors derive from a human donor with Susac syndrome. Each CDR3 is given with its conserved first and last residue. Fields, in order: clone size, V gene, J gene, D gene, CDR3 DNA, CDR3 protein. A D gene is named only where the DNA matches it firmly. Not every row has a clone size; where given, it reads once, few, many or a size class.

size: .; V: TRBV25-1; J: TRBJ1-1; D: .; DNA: TGTGCCAGCAGTGAAGCCCTGGGTCAGACCACTGAAGCTTTCTTT; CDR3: CASSEALGQTTEAFF
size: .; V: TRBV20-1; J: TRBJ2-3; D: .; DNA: TGCAGTGCTAGAGAAGCAGATACGCAGTATTTT; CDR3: CSAREADTQYF
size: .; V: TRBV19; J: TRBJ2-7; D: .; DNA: TGTGCCAGTAGTATAGATGGGACACTCACCCACTACGAGCAGTACTTC; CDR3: CASSIDGTLTHYEQYF
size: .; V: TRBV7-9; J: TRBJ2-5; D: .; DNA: TGTGCCAGCAACTTCCAGGGATCACAGGAGACCCAGTACTTC; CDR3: CASNFQGSQETQYF
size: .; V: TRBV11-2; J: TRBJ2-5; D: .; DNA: TGTGCCAGCAGCTTATTTTCGGGGGGATGGGGGCTGGAGACCCAGTACTTC; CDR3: CASSLFSGGWGLETQYF
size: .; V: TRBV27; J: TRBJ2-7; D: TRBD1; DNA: TGTGCCAGCAGTTACTCCGGGACAGGCTCCTACGAGCAGTACTTC; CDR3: CASSYSGTGSYEQYF
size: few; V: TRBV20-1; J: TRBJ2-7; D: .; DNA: TGCAGTGCTAGGGGGGGAAGCTCCTACGAGCAGTACTTC; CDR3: CSARGGSSYEQYF
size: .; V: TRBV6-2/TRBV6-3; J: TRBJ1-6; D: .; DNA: TGTGCCAGCAGCCAAGGGCGGTATAATTCACCCCTCCACTTT; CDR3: CASSQGRYNSPLHF
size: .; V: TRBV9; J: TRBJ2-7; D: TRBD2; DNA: TGTGCCAGCAGCGTCTACGGGGGGGCGGGGGAGCAGTACTTC; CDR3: CASSVYGGAGEQYF
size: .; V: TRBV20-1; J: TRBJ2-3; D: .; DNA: TGCAGTGCTAGCGACCTGGCGGGGGCCACAGATACGCAGTATTTT; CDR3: CSASDLAGATDTQYF
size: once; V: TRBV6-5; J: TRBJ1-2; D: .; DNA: TGTGCCAGCAGTGATGGACATTATGGCTACACCTTC; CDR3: CASSDGHYGYTF
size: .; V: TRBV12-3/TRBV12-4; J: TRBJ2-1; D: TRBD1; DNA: TGTGCCAGCAGTTTATCCCCCGGACAGGTGTCCTACAATGAGCAGTTCTTC; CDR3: CASSLSPGQVSYNEQFF